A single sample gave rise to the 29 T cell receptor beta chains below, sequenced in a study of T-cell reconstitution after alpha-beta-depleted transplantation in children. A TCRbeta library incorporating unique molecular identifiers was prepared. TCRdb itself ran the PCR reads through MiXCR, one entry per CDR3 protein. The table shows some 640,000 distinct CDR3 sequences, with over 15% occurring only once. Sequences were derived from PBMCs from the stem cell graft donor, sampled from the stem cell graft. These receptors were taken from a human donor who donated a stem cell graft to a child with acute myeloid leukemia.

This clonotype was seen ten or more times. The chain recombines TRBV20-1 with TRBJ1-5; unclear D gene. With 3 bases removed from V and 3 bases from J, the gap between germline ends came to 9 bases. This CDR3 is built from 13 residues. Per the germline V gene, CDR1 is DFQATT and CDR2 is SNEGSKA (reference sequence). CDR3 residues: CSARFGINQPQHF. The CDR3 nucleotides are TGCAGTGCTAGGTTCGGTATCAATCAGCCCCAGCATTTT.

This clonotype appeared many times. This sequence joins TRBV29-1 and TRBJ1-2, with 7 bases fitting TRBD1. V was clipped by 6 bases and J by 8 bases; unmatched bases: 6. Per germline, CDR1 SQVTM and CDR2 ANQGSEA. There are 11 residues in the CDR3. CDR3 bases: TGCAGCGTCGGACAGGTTGGCGGCTACACCTTC. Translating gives CSVGQVGGYTF.

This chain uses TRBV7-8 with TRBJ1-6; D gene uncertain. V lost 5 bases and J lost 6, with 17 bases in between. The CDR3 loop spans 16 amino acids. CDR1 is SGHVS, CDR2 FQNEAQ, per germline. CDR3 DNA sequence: TGTGCCAGCAGCCCGTCCGTAAGCGGGCCTAATTCACCCCTCCACTTT. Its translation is CASSPSVSGPNSPLHF.

This CDR3 is CASSRRGGTGMEKLFF. CDR3 sequence (DNA): TGTGCCAGCAGTCGACGTGGCGGGACAGGGATGGAAAAACTGTTTTTT. The chain recombines TRBV12-3 or TRBV12-4 with TRBJ1-4, with 9 bases identical to TRBD1. The V segment lost 5 bases and the J segment 8 bases; nucleotides outside the gene matches: 12. The length of the CDR3 is 16 residues.

The CDR3 spells CASSLHGRAATGELFF. The CDR3 DNA reads TGTGCCAGCAGCCTCCACGGTAGGGCGGCCACCGGGGAGCTGTTTTTT. This rearrangement joins TRBV7-2 to TRBJ2-2; no clear D gene. CDR3 length: 16 amino acids. Trimming shortened V by 5 bases and J by 4 bases, and 17 bases separated the two germline ends. Germline V gene sequence: CDR1 SGHTA, CDR2 FQGNSA.

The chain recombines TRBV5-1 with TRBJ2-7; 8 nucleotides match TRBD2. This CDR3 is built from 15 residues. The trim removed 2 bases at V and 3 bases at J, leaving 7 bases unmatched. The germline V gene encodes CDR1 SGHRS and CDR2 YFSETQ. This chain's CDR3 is CASSFRLAGNYEQYF. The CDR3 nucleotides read TGCGCCAGCAGCTTCCGGCTAGCGGGCAACTACGAGCAGTACTTC.

The DNA of the CDR3 is TGTGCCAGCAGCTTCTCGGATGGGGGAGCTTTCTTT. It is translated as CASSFSDGGAFF. This chain links TRBV7-9 with TRBJ1-1; D may be TRBD1 (5 bases). There are 12 residues in the CDR3. Germline CDR1 SEHNR, CDR2 FQNEAQ (reference sequence). V gave up 3 bases and J gave up 10 bases, with 12 bases separating them.

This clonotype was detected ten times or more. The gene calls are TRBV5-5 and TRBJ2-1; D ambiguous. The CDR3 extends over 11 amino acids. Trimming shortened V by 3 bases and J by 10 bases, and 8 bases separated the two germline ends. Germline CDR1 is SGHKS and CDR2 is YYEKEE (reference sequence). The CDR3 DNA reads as TGTGCCAGCAGCTCTTCTAAGGAGCAGTTCTTC. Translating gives CASSSSKEQFF.

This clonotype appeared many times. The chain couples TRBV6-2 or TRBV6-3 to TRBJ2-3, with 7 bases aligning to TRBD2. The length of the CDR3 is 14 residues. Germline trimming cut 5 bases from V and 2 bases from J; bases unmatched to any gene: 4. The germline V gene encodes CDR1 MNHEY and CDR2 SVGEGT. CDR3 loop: CASSAGVATDTQYF. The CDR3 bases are TGTGCCAGCAGTGCGGGGGTCGCCACAGATACGCAGTATTTT.

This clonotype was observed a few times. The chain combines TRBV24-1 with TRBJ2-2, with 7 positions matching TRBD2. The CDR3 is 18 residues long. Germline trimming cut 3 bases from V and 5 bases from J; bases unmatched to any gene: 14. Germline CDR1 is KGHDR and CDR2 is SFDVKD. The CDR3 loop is CATSDPPTGRAGTGELFF. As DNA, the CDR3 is TGTGCCACCAGTGATCCCCCAACGGGGAGGGCGGGAACCGGGGAGCTGTTTTTT.

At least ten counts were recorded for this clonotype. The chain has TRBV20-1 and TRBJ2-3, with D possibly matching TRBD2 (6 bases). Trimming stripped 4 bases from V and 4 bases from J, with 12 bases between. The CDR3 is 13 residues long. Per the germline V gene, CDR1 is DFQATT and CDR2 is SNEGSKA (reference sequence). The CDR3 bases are TGCAGTGCTAAATCGACTAGATCAGATACGCAGTATTTT. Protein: CSAKSTRSDTQYF.

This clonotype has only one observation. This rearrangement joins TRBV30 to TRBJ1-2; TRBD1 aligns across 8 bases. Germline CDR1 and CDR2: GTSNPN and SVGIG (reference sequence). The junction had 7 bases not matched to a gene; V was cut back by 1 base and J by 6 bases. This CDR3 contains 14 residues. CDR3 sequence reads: CAWSEGRGRNGYTF. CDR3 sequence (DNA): TGTGCCTGGAGTGAGGGCAGGGGGCGAAATGGCTACACCTTC.

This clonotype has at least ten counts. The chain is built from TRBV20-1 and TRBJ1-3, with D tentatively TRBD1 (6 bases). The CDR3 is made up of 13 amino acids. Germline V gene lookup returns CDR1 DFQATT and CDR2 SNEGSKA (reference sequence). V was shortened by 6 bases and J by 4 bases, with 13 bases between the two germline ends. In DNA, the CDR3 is TGCAGTGCGAAGGGGGGCGGCGGAAACACCATATATTTT. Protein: CSAKGGGGNTIYF.

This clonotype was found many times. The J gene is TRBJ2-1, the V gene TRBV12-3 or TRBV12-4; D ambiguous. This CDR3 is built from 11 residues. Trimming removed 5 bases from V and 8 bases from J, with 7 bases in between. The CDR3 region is CASSMIDEQFF. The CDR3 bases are TGTGCCAGCAGTATGATCGATGAGCAGTTCTTC.

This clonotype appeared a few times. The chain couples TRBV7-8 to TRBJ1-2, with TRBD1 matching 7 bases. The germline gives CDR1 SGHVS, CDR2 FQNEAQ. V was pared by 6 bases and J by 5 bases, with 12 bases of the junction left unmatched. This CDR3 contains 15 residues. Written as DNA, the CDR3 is TGTGCCAGCAGTCCCAGTTGGGACAGCACTTATGGCTACACCTTC. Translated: CASSPSWDSTYGYTF.

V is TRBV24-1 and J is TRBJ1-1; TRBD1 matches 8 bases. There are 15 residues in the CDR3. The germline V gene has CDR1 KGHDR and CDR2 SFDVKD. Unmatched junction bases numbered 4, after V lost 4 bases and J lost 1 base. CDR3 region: CATSESGTGNTEAFF. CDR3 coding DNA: TGTGCCACCAGTGAATCCGGGACAGGGAACACTGAAGCTTTCTTT.

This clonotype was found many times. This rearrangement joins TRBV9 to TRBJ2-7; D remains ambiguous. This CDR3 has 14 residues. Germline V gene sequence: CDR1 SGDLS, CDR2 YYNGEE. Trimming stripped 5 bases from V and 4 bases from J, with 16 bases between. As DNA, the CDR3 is TGTGCCAGCAGTGTATCATGGGTACAGTACGAGCAGTACGTC. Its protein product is CASSVSWVQYEQYV.

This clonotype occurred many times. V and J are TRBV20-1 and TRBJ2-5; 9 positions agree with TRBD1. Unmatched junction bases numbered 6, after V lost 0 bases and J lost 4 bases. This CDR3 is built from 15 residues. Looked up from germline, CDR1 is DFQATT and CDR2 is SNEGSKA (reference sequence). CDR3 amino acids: CSARDLGTGLETQYF. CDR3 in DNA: TGCAGTGCTAGAGATCTCGGGACAGGGCTAGAGACCCAGTACTTC.

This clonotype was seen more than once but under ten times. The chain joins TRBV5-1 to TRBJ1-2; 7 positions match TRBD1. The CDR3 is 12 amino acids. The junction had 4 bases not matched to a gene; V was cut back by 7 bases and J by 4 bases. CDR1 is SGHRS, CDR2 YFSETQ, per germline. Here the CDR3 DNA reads TGCGCCAGCGGGGACAGAGCCTATGGCTACACCTTC. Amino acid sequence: CASGDRAYGYTF.

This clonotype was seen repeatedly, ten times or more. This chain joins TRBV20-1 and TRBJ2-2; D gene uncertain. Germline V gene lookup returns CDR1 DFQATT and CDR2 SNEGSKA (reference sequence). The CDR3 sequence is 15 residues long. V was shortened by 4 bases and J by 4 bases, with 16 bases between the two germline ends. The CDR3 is CSAMWGSPFTGELFF. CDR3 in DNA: TGCAGTGCTATGTGGGGTTCACCCTTCACCGGGGAGCTGTTTTTT.

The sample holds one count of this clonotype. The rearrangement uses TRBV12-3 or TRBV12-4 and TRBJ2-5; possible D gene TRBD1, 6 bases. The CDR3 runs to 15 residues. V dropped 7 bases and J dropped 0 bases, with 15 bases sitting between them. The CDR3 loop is CASTQTDRYQETQYF. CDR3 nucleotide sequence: TGTGCCAGCACCCAAACCGACAGGTACCAAGAGACCCAGTACTTC.

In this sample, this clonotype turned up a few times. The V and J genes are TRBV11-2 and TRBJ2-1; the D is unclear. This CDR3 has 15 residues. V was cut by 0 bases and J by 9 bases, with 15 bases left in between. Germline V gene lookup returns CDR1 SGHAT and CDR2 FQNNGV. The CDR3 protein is CASSLEPLSYPEQFF. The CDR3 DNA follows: TGTGCCAGCAGCTTAGAACCCCTCTCCTATCCTGAGCAGTTCTTC.

The CDR3 loop reads CASSLSTARRYGYTF. CDR3 sequence (DNA): TGTGCCAGCAGTTTATCGACGGCGCGTCGGTATGGCTACACCTTC. The rearrangement joins TRBV27 to TRBJ1-2, with unresolved D. CDR1 MNHEY and CDR2 SMNVEV come from the germline V gene (reference sequence). The CDR3 has 15 amino acids. The V end lost 0 bases, the J end lost 5 bases, and 13 bases lay between the germline ends.

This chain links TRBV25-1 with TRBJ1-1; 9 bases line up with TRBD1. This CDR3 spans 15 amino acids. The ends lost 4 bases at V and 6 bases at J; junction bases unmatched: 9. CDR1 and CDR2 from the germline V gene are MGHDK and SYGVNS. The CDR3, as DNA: TGTGCCAGCAGTGGATGGCCGGGACAGGGCGCTGAAGCTTTCTTT. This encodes CASSGWPGQGAEAFF.

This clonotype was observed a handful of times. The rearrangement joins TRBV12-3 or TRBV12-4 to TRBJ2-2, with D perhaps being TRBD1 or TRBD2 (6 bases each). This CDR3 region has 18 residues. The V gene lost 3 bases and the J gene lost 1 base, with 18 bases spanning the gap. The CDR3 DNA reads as TGTGCCAGCAGTTTCAGTCAAGGGGGGCGGAGGAACACCGGGGAGCTGTTTTTT. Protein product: CASSFSQGGRRNTGELFF.

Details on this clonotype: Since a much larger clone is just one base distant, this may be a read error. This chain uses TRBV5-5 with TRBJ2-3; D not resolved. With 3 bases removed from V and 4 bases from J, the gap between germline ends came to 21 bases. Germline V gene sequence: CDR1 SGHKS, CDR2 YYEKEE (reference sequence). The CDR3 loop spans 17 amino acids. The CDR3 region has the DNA TGTGCCAGCAGCTCTCACGGAACGCCGCTCGTCGCAGATACGCAGTATTTT. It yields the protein CASSSHGTPLVADTQYF.

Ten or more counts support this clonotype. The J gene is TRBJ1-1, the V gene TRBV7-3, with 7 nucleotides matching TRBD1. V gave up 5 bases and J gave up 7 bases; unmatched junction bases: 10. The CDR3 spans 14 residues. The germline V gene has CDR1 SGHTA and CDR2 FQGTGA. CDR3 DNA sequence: TGTGCCAGCAGCCCCGACAACCACAGGGGTGAAGCTTTCTTT. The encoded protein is CASSPDNHRGEAFF.

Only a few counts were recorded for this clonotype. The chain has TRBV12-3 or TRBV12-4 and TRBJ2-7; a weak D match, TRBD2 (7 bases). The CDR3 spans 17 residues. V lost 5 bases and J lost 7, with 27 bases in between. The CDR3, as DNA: TGTGCCAGCAGTCCCCCGCGCGGGGGCCGGGCACATGGGGAGCAGTACTTC. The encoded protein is CASSPPRGGRAHGEQYF.

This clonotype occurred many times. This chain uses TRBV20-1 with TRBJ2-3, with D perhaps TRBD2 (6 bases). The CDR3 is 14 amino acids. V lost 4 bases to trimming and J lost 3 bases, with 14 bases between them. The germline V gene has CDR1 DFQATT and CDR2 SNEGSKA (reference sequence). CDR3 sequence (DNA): TGCAGTGCTACTCGCGGCGGGGTTACAGATACGCAGTATTTT. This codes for CSATRGGVTDTQYF.